These 2 T cell receptor beta chains were all obtained from the same sample, sequenced in a study of cytomegalovirus exposure and HLA in healthy donors (dated by TCRdb to 2016 to 2017). The library was produced with the immunoSEQ multiplex PCR assay. For the multiplex PCR, a mixture combining 60 forward primers for TCR Vbeta segments and 13 reverse primers for TCR Jbeta segments was used. TCRdb stores this immuneACCESS table with in-frame sequences only. Part of the clones is absent; in the studies checked, under half of the shortfall reflects unresolved V genes, and no reason is known for the rest. This sample holds some 120,000 clones; around two thirds were observed only once. The ten biggest clones cover roughly 9% of the sample. The sample consisted of PBMCs. All receptors come from a woman in her thirties or forties in good health and CMV-seropositive.

The chain combines TRBV18 with TRBJ2-7, with 7 bases matching TRBD1. This CDR3 region has 16 residues. Per the germline V gene, CDR1 is KGHSH and CDR2 is LQKENI. With 4 bases clipped from V and 2 bases from J, the junction kept 11 bases outside the gene matches. CDR3 amino acids: CASSLIPGQMTYEQYF. The DNA of the CDR3 is TGTGCCAGCTCACTCATACCGGGACAGATGACCTACGAGCAGTACTTC.

This CDR3 is CASSSGQGARSEQYF. Here the CDR3 DNA reads TGTGCCAGCAGCTCTGGACAGGGGGCGCGAAGTGAGCAGTACTTC. The chain recombines TRBV7-2 with TRBJ2-7, with 11 positions matching TRBD1. The CDR3 runs to 15 residues. With V trimmed by 4 bases and J by 7 bases, 9 bases remained unmatched. From germline, CDR1 is SGHTA and CDR2 FQGNSA.